This T cell receptor (beta chain) was found in a study of T-cell memory formation after mild COVID-19. Study results and caveats: Clones that got smaller from day 15 to 85 had even CD4/CD8, while clones growing later tipped toward CD4+.

Germline V gene sequence: CDR1 DFQATT, CDR2 SNEGSKA (reference sequence). The V end lost 3 bases, the J end lost 1 base, and 10 bases lay between the germline ends. The CDR3 extends over 14 amino acids. This clonotype has more than one count but fewer than ten. The target antigen is unknown. TCRdb re-derived calls from the 5' RACE reads in MiXCR, one entry per CDR3 protein. The sample consists of more than 450,000 distinct CDR3 sequences, more than 15% of them appearing once. The chain employs TRBV20-1 and TRBJ1-3; unclear D gene. The source is an adult woman who had mild COVID-19 (a few samples of this study predate the infection). Cell type and time point are not known. The sample consisted of PBMCs or a T cell subset sorted from them (not recorded which). The CDR3 sequence: CSASARGSGNTIYF. CDR3 sequence (DNA): TGCAGTGCTAGCGCACGGGGTTCTGGAAACACCATATATTTT.